This TCR beta chain came from a study of PD-1 blockade in classical Hodgkin lymphoma (dated by TCRdb to about 2020). About the full investigation: Nivolumab dosing was 3 mg/kg intravenously every 2 weeks, continuing until either disease progression or unacceptable toxicity. A peripheral blood immune signature of response to PD-1 blockade in classical Hodgkin lymphoma was defined using TCR beta sequencing and CyTOF.

The intended sense of this specimen's time point label: cycle 4 day 1 (C4D1), after 5 to 7 weeks of nivolumab. Relapse after autologous stem cell transplantation had occurred in all trial patients, and cohorts A, B and C were distinguished by prior brentuximab vedotin exposure. Using a Miltenyi CD4+ T cell isolation kit, CD4+ T cells were purified from thawed PBMCs through magnetic negative selection. The trial cohort included around 56 patients with relapsed/refractory classical Hodgkin lymphoma, and each patient had a best overall response of complete response, partial response or progressive disease. Single-agent nivolumab was administered to trial patients in the multi-cohort phase II CheckMate 205 trial. An independent review committee assessed best overall response by applying the 2007 International Working Group response criteria. Trial PBMCs were collected just before the start of nivolumab (C1D1) and during therapy at cycle 2 day 1 and cycle 4 day 1. Peripheral blood was collected in 8 mL Vacutainer Cell Preparation Tubes, from which PBMCs were isolated by centrifugation and then cryopreserved. Purified CD4+ and CD8+ fractions were generated only in cases for which an additional PBMC sample was available. Magnetically labelled cells were depleted on LS columns in a quadroMACS separator, and the flow-through was collected as the purified fraction.

Measured from the cysteine to the phenylalanine, the CDR3 is 16 residues long. The sequence is cut down to CDR3 DNA, 48 bases in frame from base 1. The germline V gene provides CDR1 KGHSH and CDR2 LQKENI. The germline V and J ends show losses of 5 bases and 6 bases respectively, and no gene match explains 9 bases of the junction. Study-wide conclusions, independent of this receptor: Diversity was lower in patients who began nivolumab less than 1 year after ASCT, so these patients were left out of later analyses to avoid confounding by immune reconstitution. A significant rise by C4D1 was seen in CD4+ but not CD8+ TCR diversity (p=0.0027 vs p=0.16), with the rise being most apparent in complete responders (p=0.02). Among trial patients, those achieving complete response had baseline diversity similar to that of newly diagnosed patients, while diversity was significantly lower in partial responders and progressors. Baseline TCR diversity was reported as lower in newly diagnosed patients than in healthy donors, and lower still in relapsed/refractory patients. The study covered only a single clinical trial cohort, and the causes of the repertoire differences, possibly disease activity or prior therapy, were still not defined.

Concerning this clone itself: Its binding antigen is unknown. Nothing much larger sits one base from this clone, and base qualities are not available.

Genomic DNA was isolated using the Qiagen DNeasy kit from unsorted PBMCs as well as from negatively selected CD4+ and CD8+ fractions. TCR beta CDR3 regions were amplified by immunoSEQ multiplex PCR using primers annealing to V and J segments. Amplification bias was minimized using a synthetic immune receptor repertoire, and residual bias was removed computationally after sequencing. Turning to the authors' computational methods: Repertoire diversity was quantified as the Shannon entropy index using custom Python scripts. Unsorted, CD4+ and CD8+ repertoires were analyzed separately, except for combined analyses in which CD4+ and CD8+ sequences were merged in silico. A clone counted as expanded when the clone's frequency after treatment rose at least 2-fold relative to C1D1, and clones undetected at baseline were given a pseudocount of 0.5. Singleton clones were defined as clones with 0 or 1 copy at C1D1, and non-singleton clones were defined as clones with 2 or more copies. Clones expanded in unsorted samples were assigned a CD4+, CD8+ or unknown annotation through matching of protein sequences in sorted samples from the same patient. Wilcoxon tests were applied to paired samples to test diversity changes from C1D1 to C4D1. As stored in TCRdb, this immuneACCESS dataset retains in-frame rearrangements with V and J assigned. A fraction of the clones does not appear; measured against another copy, unresolved V genes explain less than half of the discrepancy, and the remainder lacks a known reason. V and J calls and clone size follow that table, whereas D and trimming were derived from the DNA. This sample lists thousands of clones; roughly nine tenths were detected once. The ten largest clones represent under 1.5% of the sample.

Sequenced material: CD4+ T cells from blood, taken before the fourth cycle of nivolumab. The chain is made from TRBV18 and TRBJ2-1, and TRBD2 matches 11 of the central bases. The clonotype was recovered from a human donor with classical Hodgkin lymphoma. The CDR3 loop reads CASSIGLAGVGNEQFF. The DNA sequence is as follows: TGTGCCAGCTCAATTGGACTAGCGGGTGTCGGCAATGAGCAGTTCTTC.